This TCR beta chain was observed in a study of PD-L1 blockade in urothelial cancer. The wider study: Blood was tested 3 weeks (second dose) and 6 weeks into treatment.

Indicated time point: pretreatment peripheral blood. Each patient gave between 1 and 8 samples, pretreatment and on-treatment. CDR1 MGHRA and CDR2 YSYEKL come from the germline V gene. The V and J ends lost 0 bases and 1 base respectively, with 13 bases between them. CDR3 length: 17 amino acids. The repertoire was sequenced with immunoSEQ multiplex PCR; TCRdb's copy has only in-frame clones and lacks some. The top ten clones hold 3% to 4% of a sample with about 63,000 clones, approximately 81% of them seen once. Sequences were derived from PBMCs, sampled around atezolizumab (anti-PD-L1) treatment. The rearrangement links TRBV4-1 to TRBJ1-5, with no clear D. The TCR was taken from a man aged 65 to 85 with urothelial cancer. The CDR3 sequence: CASSQDPAGWSNQPQHF. CDR3 coding DNA: TGCGCCAGCAGCCAAGATCCTGCAGGTTGGAGCAATCAGCCCCAGCATTTT.